These 15 T cell receptor beta chains were sequenced from one sample in a study of T cell responses to AZD1222 COVID-19 vaccine. Generated by immunoSEQ multiplex PCR, the TCRdb table keeps only in-frame clones and is missing some. The sample lists 100,000 or so clones, 87% occurring once. The sample in question was peripheral blood, obtained 28 days after the second AZD1222 dose. Source of these receptors: an adult who received the AZD1222 COVID-19 vaccine.

This chain joins TRBV5-1 and TRBJ1-3, with D possibly being TRBD1 (5 bases). Germline loops: CDR1 SGHRS, CDR2 YFSETQ. This CDR3 region has 17 residues. Trimming took 2 bases from V and 0 from J, leaving 15 bases between them. The CDR3 loop reads CASSLAGTASSGNTIYF. DNA of the CDR3: TGCGCCAGCAGCTTAGCCGGGACGGCGAGCTCTGGAAACACCATATATTTT.

V gene TRBV4-2 combines with J gene TRBJ2-4, with a tentative D call TRBD1 (6 bases). Germline CDR1 is LGHNA and CDR2 is YNFKEQ. The CDR3 has 16 residues. V lost 3 bases and J lost 4, with 16 bases in between. In nucleotides, the CDR3 is TGTGCCAGCAGCCAGATACCCCCAGGGGTTAAAAACATTCAGTACTTC. This sequence encodes CASSQIPPGVKNIQYF.

The CDR3 region has the DNA TGTGCCAGCAGGGGTCGCGGGAGCACTGAAGCTTTCTTT. Translation: CASRGRGSTEAFF. The V gene is TRBV28, the J gene TRBJ1-1; D is ambiguous. The ends were cut back, 6 bases at V and 4 bases at J, with 12 bases in the middle. This CDR3 is 13 amino acids long. Per germline, CDR1 MDHEN and CDR2 SYDVKM.

The gene calls are TRBV5-6 and TRBJ2-7, with D perhaps TRBD1 (7 bases). The CDR3 has 14 residues. Between the trimmed V and J ends, which lost 4 bases and 4 bases, there was a span of 15 bases. The germline V gene encodes CDR1 SGHDT and CDR2 YYEEEE. CDR3 protein: CASSAGPGGYEQYF. In DNA, the CDR3 is TGTGCCAGCAGCGCGGGGCCAGGGGGTTACGAGCAGTACTTC.

The V gene is TRBV18, the J gene TRBJ2-1, with no clear D. V lost 2 bases and J lost 5, with 13 bases in between. Germline CDR1 reads KGHSH; CDR2 reads LQKENI. The CDR3 consists of 15 residues. CDR3 loop: CASSPRTFSDNEQFF. The CDR3 nucleotides are TGTGCCAGCTCACCAAGGACGTTCAGCGACAATGAGCAGTTCTTC.

J is TRBJ1-2 and V is TRBV5-5, with D possibly being TRBD1 (6 bases). Deletions cut 4 bases from V and 8 bases from J, with 12 bases between. Germline lookup yields CDR1 SGHKS and CDR2 YYEKEE (reference sequence). CDR3 length: 12 residues. The CDR3 coding sequence is TGTGCCAGCAGCGTGGGGGGCGAGGGCTACACCTTC. This gives the protein CASSVGGEGYTF.

The genes are TRBV28 and TRBJ2-2, with 8 bases fitting TRBD2. The CDR3 spans 18 residues. Trimming at V came to 3 bases and at J to 1 base, leaving 10 bases not matched to a gene. The germline V gene encodes CDR1 MDHEN and CDR2 SYDVKM. The CDR3: CASSFKPGLVRNTGELFF. The DNA for the CDR3 is TGTGCCAGCAGTTTTAAACCGGGACTAGTAAGGAACACCGGGGAGCTGTTTTTT.

This clone came up once. The chain employs TRBV28 and TRBJ2-6, with no clear D. The V end lost 2 bases, the J end lost 0 bases, and 11 bases lay between the germline ends. Germline V lookup: CDR1 MDHEN, CDR2 SYDVKM. The CDR3 consists of 17 residues. This CDR3 is CASSLMGQVSGANVLTF. In nucleotides, the CDR3 is TGTGCCAGCAGTTTAATGGGCCAGGTCTCTGGGGCCAACGTCCTGACTTTC.

The V gene is TRBV27, the J gene TRBJ2-7, with D hard to call. Trimming took 3 bases from V and 2 from J, leaving 20 bases between them. The CDR3 spans 17 residues. Per germline, CDR1 MNHEY and CDR2 SMNVEV (reference sequence). This CDR3 reads CASSFNRESIFPYEQYF. In DNA form, the CDR3 reads TGTGCCAGCAGTTTTAATCGTGAATCCATCTTCCCCTACGAGCAGTACTTC.

The rearrangement uses TRBV11-1 and TRBJ2-3; D perhaps matches TRBD2 (5 bases). This CDR3 contains 14 residues. Trimming removed 6 bases from V and 3 bases from J, with 13 bases in between. The germline V gene has CDR1 SGHAT and CDR2 FQDESV (reference sequence). CDR3 in amino acids: CASRSRGWTDTQYF. CDR3 DNA: TGTGCCAGCAGGTCGAGAGGGTGGACAGATACGCAGTATTTT.

This chain links TRBV19 with TRBJ2-1; 15 bases fit TRBD2. The germline gives CDR1 LNHDA, CDR2 SQIVND (reference sequence). The CDR3 is 17 residues long. The V gene end was trimmed by 5 bases and the J gene end by 7 bases; junction bases not matched to a gene: 9. CDR3 sequence (DNA): TGTGCCAGTAGTCCACTGTTCGGGACTAGCGGGAGGAATGAGCAGTTCTTC. Protein product: CASSPLFGTSGRNEQFF.

The rearrangement links TRBV21-1 to TRBJ2-1; TRBD2 reflects the table's D call only, with no check against the DNA. TRBV21-1 is annotated as a pseudogene. The CDR3 length is 16 residues. CDR3 DNA: TGTGCCAGCAGCAAGTCCCGCGGGAGCTCCTACAATGAGCAGTTCTTC. This translates into CASSKSRGSSYNEQFF.

This clone was observed a single time. The chain uses TRBV5-1 and TRBJ2-5; D not certain. CDR1 SGHRS and CDR2 YFSETQ come from the germline V gene. This CDR3 has 14 amino acids. Trimming removed 5 bases at V and 7 bases at J, with 18 bases between. DNA of the CDR3: TGCGCCAGCAGACCGAATGGACCTATTGGGACCCAGTACTTC. Its protein product is CASRPNGPIGTQYF.

The V gene is TRBV7-2, the J gene TRBJ1-5, with unresolved D. There are 15 residues in the CDR3. Germline CDR1 is SGHTA and CDR2 is FQGNSA. V was cut by 1 base and J by 4 bases, with 11 bases left in between. Here the CDR3 reads CASSLVGRPNQPQHF. The CDR3, as DNA: TGTGCCAGCAGCTTAGTTGGCAGGCCAAATCAGCCCCAGCATTTT.

V and J are TRBV7-2 and TRBJ2-2; TRBD2 matches at 8 bases. V shed 2 bases, J shed 6 bases, and the junction held 5 bases outside the gene matches. This CDR3 region has 15 residues. Germline CDR1 SGHTA, CDR2 FQGNSA. The CDR3 DNA is TGTGCCAGCAGCTTAAGCGGGAGTACCGCCGGGGAGCTGTTTTTT. It translates to CASSLSGSTAGELFF.